What follows are 21 T cell receptor beta chains derived from one specimen sequenced in a study of T cells in localized non-small cell lung cancer. Profiled with immunoSEQ multiplex PCR; TCRdb holds only in-frame clones, not every one. This sample has roughly 40,000 clones, with roughly 79% found just once. Specimen: peripheral blood mononuclear cells, collected before any cancer treatment. Receptors originate from a male donor aged 60 or older with stage II lung adenocarcinoma.

V is TRBV25-1 and J is TRBJ1-4; the D gene is possibly TRBD1 (5 bases). Trimming removed 3 bases at V and 7 bases at J, with 15 bases between. The CDR3 contains 15 residues. Germline values: CDR1 MGHDK, CDR2 SYGVNS. This CDR3 is CASSDPTGPSEKLFF. The CDR3 DNA follows: TGTGCCAGCAGTGATCCGACGGGACCTAGTGAAAAACTGTTTTTT.

This chain links TRBV28 with TRBJ1-4, with 7 bases identical to TRBD1. V lost 6 bases to trimming and J lost 3 bases; unmatched junction nucleotides: 7. CDR3 size: 15 residues. Germline CDR1 is MDHEN and CDR2 is SYDVKM. The CDR3 spells CASSEDREANEKLFF. The CDR3 DNA is TGTGCCAGCAGCGAAGACAGGGAGGCTAATGAAAAACTGTTTTTT. Full variable domain (rest looked up from reference TRBV28 and TRBJ1-4): DVKVTQSSRYLVKRTGEKVFLECVQDMDHENMFWYRQDPGLGLRLIYFSYDVKMKEKGDIPEGYSVSREKKERFSLILESASTNQTSMYLCASSEDREANEKLFFGSGTQLSVL.

This clone was found a few times. V and J are TRBV18 and TRBJ2-1; D remains unclear. This CDR3 is built from 12 residues. V shed 3 bases and J shed 5 bases, with 5 bases lying between them. In germline, CDR1 is KGHSH, CDR2 LQKENI. DNA of the CDR3: TGTGCCAGCTCACCCCAACACAATGAGCAGTTCTTC. This codes for CASSPQHNEQFF.

This clone was detected only once. The chain couples TRBV10-3 to TRBJ2-3; 11 nucleotides align to TRBD2. Germline V CDR1 and CDR2: ENHRY, SYGVKD. The CDR3 sequence is 19 residues long. V trimming: 4 bases; J trimming: 6 bases; junction bases outside the gene matches: 18. The CDR3 loop is CAISGTIAGGDLRADTQYF. For the CDR3, the DNA is TGTGCCATCAGTGGGACTATAGCGGGAGGGGATCTGAGGGCGGATACGCAGTATTTT.

CDR3 sequence (DNA): TGTGCCAGCAGCCCCGAAGTAAACTATGGCTACACCTTC. The encoded protein is CASSPEVNYGYTF. The J gene is TRBJ1-2, the V gene TRBV6-6; D is uncertain. Trimming left V 6 bases short and J 2 bases short, with 10 bases between. The CDR3 consists of 13 residues. CDR1 and CDR2 from the germline V gene are MNHNY and SVGAGI (reference sequence).

This clone was found a few times. The gene calls are TRBV5-6 and TRBJ1-4; 7 bases align to TRBD1. Germline CDR1 is SGHDT and CDR2 is YYEEEE. V was clipped by 2 bases and J by 4 bases; unmatched bases: 5. The length of the CDR3 is 15 residues. CDR3 coding DNA: TGTGCCAGCAGCTTTTTGACAGGGAGTAATGAAAAACTGTTTTTT. It specifies CASSFLTGSNEKLFF.

A word on this clone: At one boundary the junction diverges from the germline segment, which might be a read error. J is TRBJ2-5 and V is TRBV19; 11 bases are shared with TRBD2. Germline CDR1 and CDR2: LNHDA and SQIVND (reference sequence). CDR3 length: 13 amino acids. The DNA for the CDR3 is TGTGCCAGCTCTAGCGGGAGGAGAGAGACCCGGTACTTC. Amino acids: CASSSGRRETRYF.

The chain carries TRBV4-1 and TRBJ1-3, with a possible D match to TRBD1 (5 bases). The germline CDR1 and CDR2 sequences are MGHRA and YSYEKL. Trimming removed 0 bases at V and 8 bases at J, with 17 bases between. This CDR3 is 16 amino acids long. CDR3 nucleotide sequence: TGCGCCAGCAGCCAAGATTTTGGAGGGGCTCTCTACACCATATATTTT. This sequence encodes CASSQDFGGALYTIYF.

The rearrangement links TRBV7-3 to TRBJ2-1; the D call may be TRBD1 or TRBD2 (6 bases each). V lost 6 bases and J 10 bases, leaving 16 bases between the germline ends. This CDR3 has 13 residues. In germline, CDR1 is SGHTA, CDR2 FQGTGA. The CDR3 DNA reads TGTGCCAGCAGAGCCGACGGGGGCGAAGAGCAGTTCTTC. Its translation: CASRADGGEEQFF.

The chain has TRBV28 and TRBJ1-6; D is uncertain. The CDR3 consists of 15 residues. V shed 2 bases and J shed 8 bases, with 13 bases lying between them. Germline lookup yields CDR1 MDHEN and CDR2 SYDVKM. This CDR3 is CASSLVGGVDSPLHF. As DNA, the CDR3 is TGTGCCAGCAGTTTAGTGGGTGGAGTAGATTCACCCCTCCACTTT.

The V call is TRBV15, the J call TRBJ2-2; 7 positions match TRBD1. The CDR3 is made up of 17 amino acids. The junction had 8 bases not matched to a gene; V was cut back by 2 bases and J by 2 bases. The germline CDR1 and CDR2 sequences are LNHNV and YYDKDF (reference sequence). The CDR3 DNA reads as TGTGCCACCAGCAGACCGGGGACAGCGGCAAACACCGGGGAGCTGTTTTTT. Its translation: CATSRPGTAANTGELFF.

As to this clone: Other DNA sequences of this sample code for an identical CDR3. V gene TRBV7-2 combines with J gene TRBJ1-1, with a weak D call TRBD1 (5 bases). The CDR3 consists of 14 residues. Germline V gives CDR1 SGHTA, CDR2 FQGNSA. Trimming cost V 3 bases and J 2 bases, with 10 bases left between them. CDR3 sequence reads: CASSFGTTNTEAFF. In nucleotides, the CDR3 is TGTGCCAGCAGCTTCGGGACCACAAACACTGAAGCTTTCTTT.

The chain joins TRBV9 to TRBJ1-3; D remains unclear. Looked up from germline, CDR1 is SGDLS and CDR2 is YYNGEE. Trimming stripped 6 bases from V and 0 bases from J, with 13 bases between. The CDR3 totals 15 residues. The CDR3 spells CASTLDGFSGNTIYF. The CDR3 region has the DNA TGTGCCAGCACCCTGGACGGATTCTCTGGAAACACCATATATTTT.

CDR3 DNA sequence: TGCGCCAGCAGCCCCACCGGGCCCAGCTATGGCTACACCTTC. Translation gives CASSPTGPSYGYTF. The chain joins TRBV5-1 to TRBJ1-2; D is unclear. V was pared by 4 bases and J by 4 bases, with 14 bases between. CDR3 length equals 14 residues. Germline lookup yields CDR1 SGHRS and CDR2 YFSETQ.

V gene TRBV18 combines with J gene TRBJ2-7; D possibly corresponds to TRBD2 (5 bases). The CDR3 is made up of 12 amino acids. Per germline, CDR1 KGHSH and CDR2 LQKENI. V gave up 3 bases and J gave up 3 bases, with 6 bases separating them. In DNA form, the CDR3 reads TGTGCCAGCTCACCTCGGGGCTACGAGCAGTACTTC. Its protein is CASSPRGYEQYF. The variable domain in full, completed from reference TRBV18 and TRBJ2-7, reads NAGVMQNPRHLVRRRGQEARLRCSPMKGHSHVYWYRQLPEEGLKFMVYLQKENIIDESGMPKERFSAEFPKEGPSILRIQQVVRGDSAAYFCASSPRGYEQYFGPGTRLTVT.

J is TRBJ2-1 and V is TRBV7-9, with a possible D match to TRBD2 (5 bases). The CDR3 is 13 amino acids. Germline CDR1 SEHNR, CDR2 FQNEAQ (reference sequence). The V end lost 0 bases, the J end lost 10 bases, and 10 bases lay between the germline ends. The CDR3 DNA follows: TGTGCCAGCAGCTTAGCGGAGGTCGGGGAGCAGTTCTTC. Residues: CASSLAEVGEQFF.

The chain has TRBV2 and TRBJ2-5; TRBD1 agrees at 8 bases. The CDR3 is 14 residues long. Unmatched junction bases numbered 5, after V lost 6 bases and J lost 2 bases. Germline V gene lookup returns CDR1 SNHLY and CDR2 FYNNEI. The CDR3 region has the DNA TGTGCCAGCAGCCCGGGACAGGTACAAGAGACCCAGTACTTC. Its protein product is CASSPGQVQETQYF.

The chain couples TRBV6-5 to TRBJ2-1; the D gene could be TRBD1 or TRBD2 (5 bases each). There are 15 residues in the CDR3. V lost 7 bases to trimming and J lost 8 bases, with 21 bases between them. Germline values: CDR1 MNHEY, CDR2 SVGAGI. The CDR3 DNA is TGTGCCAGCACCAAATCCGGGACCCCCAGGGATGAGCAGTTCTTC. Amino acids: CASTKSGTPRDEQFF.

The sample holds a few counts of this clone. The chain combines TRBV19 with TRBJ1-3; a possible D gene is TRBD1 (6 bases). From germline, CDR1 is LNHDA and CDR2 SQIVND (reference sequence). The CDR3 consists of 16 residues. Trimming removed 5 bases at V and 0 bases at J, with 14 bases between. The CDR3 nucleotides read TGTGCCAGTAGTCGGGGCGGGGGCCTCTCTGGAAACACCATATATTTT. This gives the protein CASSRGGGLSGNTIYF. Full variable domain (missing parts from reference TRBV19 and TRBJ1-3): DGGITQSPKYLFRKEGQNVTLSCEQNLNHDAMYWYRQDPGQGLRLIYYSQIVNDFQKGDIAEGYSVSREKKESFPLTVTSAQKNPTAFYLCASSRGGGLSGNTIYFGEGSWLTVV.

The DNA of the CDR3 is TGTGCCAGCAGTTACTCGCGGGATACCGAGCAGTACTTC. It encodes CASSYSRDTEQYF. The chain is built from TRBV6-6 and TRBJ2-7; maybe TRBD2 (6 bases). Germline assignment: CDR1 MNHNY and CDR2 SVGAGI (reference sequence). Trimming left V 0 bases short and J 6 bases short, with 9 bases between. This CDR3 has 13 amino acids.

V and J are TRBV7-9 and TRBJ1-1; D gene ambiguous. Germline V gene lookup returns CDR1 SEHNR and CDR2 FQNEAQ (reference sequence). The CDR3 length is 12 residues. The germline V and J ends were trimmed by 5 bases and 7 bases, with 11 bases remaining between them. The CDR3 nucleotides read TGTGCCAGCAGCCCGGACGCCTTTGAAGCTTTCTTT. It codes for CASSPDAFEAFF.